The 32 T cell receptor beta chains listed next were all sequenced from one sample in a study of T cell changes during pregnancy in multiple sclerosis. Measured with immunoSEQ multiplex PCR; TCRdb has only the in-frame clones, and not every one. Of approximately 49,000 clones detected, roughly 90% appear once; the ten largest clones hold over 4%. The starting material was peripheral blood, obtained after pregnancy. The receptors were sampled from a female donor in good health, enrolled as a control in a pregnancy study.

The CDR3 region is CASISTGKGLYSNQPQHF. In nucleotides, the CDR3 is TGCGCCAGCATCTCGACAGGGAAAGGTCTTTATAGCAATCAGCCCCAGCATTTT. The rearrangement uses TRBV10-1 and TRBJ1-5, with TRBD1 matching over 7 bases. The germline CDR1 and CDR2 sequences are WNHNN and SYGVQD (reference sequence). The V gene end was trimmed by 7 bases and the J gene end by 0 bases; junction bases not matched to a gene: 15. The CDR3 is 18 amino acids.

This clone has just one count. The J gene is TRBJ2-7, the V gene TRBV30, with 9 bases lining up with TRBD2. The V and J ends lost 4 bases and 0 bases, in that order; junction bases with no gene match: 4. CDR3 length equals 14 residues. Germline V gives CDR1 GTSNPN, CDR2 SVGIG (reference sequence). CDR3 nucleotide sequence: TGTGCCTGGAATAGCGGGAGCGTCTCCTACGAGCAGTACTTC. It translates to CAWNSGSVSYEQYF. The entire variable domain, with the rest obtained from reference TRBV30 and TRBJ2-7, is as follows: SQTIHQWPATLVQPVGSPLSLECTVEGTSNPNLYWYRQAAGRGLQLLFYSVGIGQISSEVPQNLSASRPQDRQFILSSKKLLLSDSGFYLCAWNSGSVSYEQYFGPGTRLTVT.

The gene calls are TRBV5-6 and TRBJ2-3; TRBD2 matches 11 bases. Germline V lookup: CDR1 SGHDT, CDR2 YYEEEE. Germline trimming cut 2 bases from V and 0 bases from J; bases unmatched to any gene: 2. The CDR3 loop spans 16 amino acids. This CDR3 is CASSFWTSGSTDTQYF. CDR3 nucleotides: TGTGCCAGCAGCTTTTGGACTAGCGGGAGCACAGATACGCAGTATTTT. Variable domain in full (rest from reference TRBV5-6 and TRBJ2-3): DAGVTQSPTHLIKTRGQQVTLRCSPKSGHDTVSWYQQALGQGPQFIFQYYEEEERQRGNFPDRFSGHQFPNYSSELNVNALLLGDSALYLCASSFWTSGSTDTQYFGPGTRLTVL.

V gene TRBV19 combines with J gene TRBJ1-6; no firm D call. Germline lookup yields CDR1 LNHDA and CDR2 SQIVND (reference sequence). The CDR3 sequence is 14 residues long. V lost 6 bases to trimming and J lost 7 bases, with 13 bases between them. The CDR3: CASSMVSRNSPLHF. The CDR3 DNA follows: TGTGCCAGTAGCATGGTCTCACGGAATTCACCCCTCCACTTT.

This rearrangement joins TRBV6-1 to TRBJ2-7, with D perhaps matching TRBD2 (6 bases). V was cut by 11 bases and J by 3 bases, with 11 bases left in between. The CDR3 consists of 11 residues. Per germline, CDR1 MNHNS and CDR2 SASEGT. This chain's CDR3 is CAGEAGYEQYF. The DNA of the CDR3 is TGTGCCGGGGAGGCAGGCTACGAGCAGTACTTC.

This chain links TRBV5-1 with TRBJ2-3; possibly TRBD2 for D (6 bases). CDR1 and CDR2 from the germline V gene are SGHRS and YFSETQ. The ends were cut back, 3 bases at V and 6 bases at J, with 11 bases in the middle. The CDR3 extends over 13 amino acids. Written as DNA, the CDR3 is TGCGCCAGCAGCTCCGGGGGTGGGGATACGCAGTATTTT. Protein product: CASSSGGGDTQYF. The variable domain in full, with the rest retrieved from reference TRBV5-1 and TRBJ2-3, is KAGVTQTPRYLIKTRGQQVTLSCSPISGHRSVSWYQQTPGQGLQFLFEYFSETQRNKGNFPGRFSGRQFSNSRSEMNVSTLELGDSALYLCASSSGGGDTQYFGPGTRLTVL.

The CDR3 bases are TGTGCCAGCAGTTTATCGAGGTACCCGGGACAGGGACCCAATGAGCAGTTCTTC. Amino acids: CASSLSRYPGQGPNEQFF. V gene TRBV27 combines with J gene TRBJ2-1; 9 bases match TRBD1. The trim removed 0 bases at V and 6 bases at J, leaving 12 bases unmatched. Germline CDR1 and CDR2: MNHEY and SMNVEV (reference sequence). The length of the CDR3 is 18 residues.

The chain links TRBV6-6 to TRBJ2-2, with 11 bases that match TRBD2. Germline V gene sequence: CDR1 MNHNY, CDR2 SVGAGI (reference sequence). This CDR3 spans 15 amino acids. J lost 6 bases, V lost 5 bases, and 5 bases had no gene match. The CDR3 sequence is CASSVLAGEAGELFF. CDR3 in DNA: TGTGCCAGCAGTGTACTAGCGGGAGAGGCCGGGGAGCTGTTTTTT.

The chain employs TRBV7-2 and TRBJ1-1; D is perhaps TRBD1 (5 bases). Per the germline V gene, CDR1 is SGHTA and CDR2 is FQGNSA. V was trimmed by 5 bases and J by 0 bases, leaving 16 bases between them. The CDR3 is 16 residues long. The CDR3, as DNA: TGTGCCAGCAGCCAACGAGCGGGACGGCTGAACACTGAAGCTTTCTTT. Protein: CASSQRAGRLNTEAFF. The variable domain in full, completed from reference TRBV7-2 and TRBJ1-1, reads GAGVSQSPSNKVTEKGKDVELRCDPISGHTALYWYRQSLGQGLEFLIYFQGNSAPDKSGLPSDRFSAERTGGSVSTLTIQRTQQEDSAVYLCASSQRAGRLNTEAFFGQGTRLTVV.

The V gene is TRBV9, the J gene TRBJ2-7; 10 nucleotides align to TRBD2. Germline V gene lookup returns CDR1 SGDLS and CDR2 YYNGEE. Trimming took 4 bases from V and 3 from J; bases not matched to a gene: 13. The CDR3 runs 17 residues. In DNA form, the CDR3 reads TGTGCCAGCAGCCCCACCTACCTAGCGGGGGACTTCTACGAGCAGTACTTC. As protein: CASSPTYLAGDFYEQYF. The full variable domain, rest sourced from reference TRBV9 and TRBJ2-7, is DSGVTQTPKHLITATGQRVTLRCSPRSGDLSVYWYQQSLDQGLQFLIQYYNGEERAKGNILERFSAQQFPDLHSELNLSSLELGDSALYFCASSPTYLAGDFYEQYFGPGTRLTVT.

This clone has just one count. DNA for the CDR3: TGTGCCAGCAGCTCGTGGGGGGGCGGTTATAGCTACACCTTC. It is translated as CASSSWGGGYSYTF. The chain has TRBV11-2 and TRBJ1-2; weak D call: TRBD1 (6 bases). Trimming removed 4 bases at V and 9 bases at J, with 18 bases between. Germline lookup yields CDR1 SGHAT and CDR2 FQNNGV. The CDR3 is 14 residues long.

The chain combines TRBV30 with TRBJ1-4; 12 bases match TRBD1. CDR3 length: 16 amino acids. Trimming cost V 0 bases and J 8 bases; bases outside gene matches: 7. The germline V gene encodes CDR1 GTSNPN and CDR2 SVGIG (reference sequence). The CDR3 nucleotides are TGTGCCTGGAGTGTCGGGACAGGGGGCCGAGGAGAAAAACTGTTTTTT. Residues: CAWSVGTGGRGEKLFF.

The chain is built from TRBV15 and TRBJ2-7; 7 bases map to TRBD1. Trimming removed 4 bases from V and 6 bases from J; junction bases left unmatched: 6. CDR1 and CDR2 from the germline V gene are LNHNV and YYDKDF (reference sequence). The CDR3 runs to 13 residues. The CDR3 protein is CATSIRQGPEQYF. The CDR3 DNA follows: TGTGCCACCAGCATCCGACAGGGCCCCGAGCAGTACTTC. Full variable domain (remainder filled in from reference TRBV15 and TRBJ2-7): DAMVIQNPRYQVTQFGKPVTLSCSQTLNHNVMYWYQQKSSQAPKLLFHYYDKDFNNEADTPDNFQSRRPNTSFCFLDIRSPGLGDTAMYLCATSIRQGPEQYFGPGTRLTVT.

The V call is TRBV4-2, the J call TRBJ2-1; D not certain. Germline V CDR1 and CDR2: LGHNA, YNFKEQ. Trimming shortened V by 1 base and J by 6 bases, and 10 bases separated the two germline ends. This CDR3 comprises 14 residues. Here the CDR3 reads CASSQASEVNEQFF. In DNA form, the CDR3 reads TGTGCCAGCAGCCAAGCGTCCGAGGTCAATGAGCAGTTCTTC.

This clone was detected only a few times. The chain has TRBV15 and TRBJ1-5, with a tentative D call TRBD1 (6 bases). Trimming removed 1 base at V and 4 bases at J, with 8 bases between. The CDR3 spans 14 residues. Germline V gene sequence: CDR1 LNHNV, CDR2 YYDKDF (reference sequence). In nucleotides, the CDR3 is TGTGCCACCAGCAGAGGACAGGAGAATCAGCCCCAGCATTTT. Encoded protein: CATSRGQENQPQHF. The whole variable domain, filled in from reference TRBV15 and TRBJ1-5, reads DAMVIQNPRYQVTQFGKPVTLSCSQTLNHNVMYWYQQKSSQAPKLLFHYYDKDFNNEADTPDNFQSRRPNTSFCFLDIRSPGLGDTAMYLCATSRGQENQPQHFGDGTRLSIL.

The rearrangement uses TRBV5-1 and TRBJ2-7; tentative D call: TRBD1 (6 bases). V was shortened by 0 bases and J by 0 bases, with 7 bases between the two germline ends. Germline V gene sequence: CDR1 SGHRS, CDR2 YFSETQ. The CDR3 has 14 residues. CDR3 in amino acids: CASSLAGASYEQYF. CDR3 nucleotides: TGCGCCAGCAGCTTGGCAGGGGCCTCCTACGAGCAGTACTTC. The complete variable domain, with remaining parts taken from reference TRBV5-1 and TRBJ2-7, reads KAGVTQTPRYLIKTRGQQVTLSCSPISGHRSVSWYQQTPGQGLQFLFEYFSETQRNKGNFPGRFSGRQFSNSRSEMNVSTLELGDSALYLCASSLAGASYEQYFGPGTRLTVT.

CDR3 sequence: CAISEGQQETQYF. In DNA form, the CDR3 reads TGTGCCATCAGTGAGGGACAGCAAGAGACCCAGTACTTC. This sequence joins TRBV10-3 and TRBJ2-5; TRBD1 is a possible D gene (6 bases). The CDR3 loop spans 13 amino acids. V shed 2 bases and J shed 2 bases, with 6 bases lying between them. Germline V lookup: CDR1 ENHRY, CDR2 SYGVKD.

The chain couples TRBV11-2 to TRBJ1-2; TRBD1 agrees at 12 bases. CDR3 size: 16 residues. The germline CDR1 and CDR2 sequences are SGHAT and FQNNGV. Losses at the gene ends were 6 bases for V and 6 bases for J; bases not matched to a gene: 11. CDR3 nucleotides: TGTGCCAGCAGGCCCCCGGGACAGGGGGCGCGAAATGGCTACACCTTC. Its protein product is CASRPPGQGARNGYTF.

This chain links TRBV27 with TRBJ1-2; 7 bases map to TRBD1. The CDR3 totals 15 residues. The V gene's germline CDR1 is MNHEY and CDR2 SMNVEV (reference sequence). The trim removed 6 bases at V and 1 base at J, leaving 8 bases unmatched. DNA for the CDR3: TGTGCCAGCAGGAACCAGGGGGGTATTAACTATGGCTACACCTTC. It codes for CASRNQGGINYGYTF.

V is TRBV19 and J is TRBJ2-5; 9 positions agree with TRBD2. Unmatched junction bases numbered 6, after V lost 7 bases and J lost 3 bases. Per germline, CDR1 LNHDA and CDR2 SQIVND (reference sequence). This CDR3 comprises 14 residues. CDR3 sequence reads: CASMDSGSKETQYF. The CDR3 DNA follows: TGTGCCAGTATGGATAGCGGGAGCAAAGAGACCCAGTACTTC.

The chain uses TRBV7-3 and TRBJ1-2, with D possibly matching TRBD1 (6 bases). This CDR3 has 15 amino acids. Germline V gene data show CDR1 as SGHTA and CDR2 as FQGTGA. Trimming removed 5 bases from V and 8 bases from J, with 21 bases in between. In DNA form, the CDR3 reads TGTGCCAGCAGCGCCTACCGGGACATCAGGGGAGGCTACACCTTC. This encodes CASSAYRDIRGGYTF.

V and J are TRBV5-1 and TRBJ2-1; 10 bases line up with TRBD2. The J segment lost 5 bases and the V segment lost 0 bases, leaving 5 bases of the junction unmatched. The CDR3 length is 16 residues. Germline lookup yields CDR1 SGHRS and CDR2 YFSETQ. CDR3 sequence reads: CASSLGNSGGNNEQFF. In DNA form, the CDR3 reads TGCGCCAGCAGCTTGGGTAATAGCGGGGGGAACAATGAGCAGTTCTTC.

This rearrangement joins TRBV19 to TRBJ2-1; 15 bases map to TRBD2. CDR3 length: 17 residues. Germline V gene lookup returns CDR1 LNHDA and CDR2 SQIVND (reference sequence). V lost 1 base to trimming and J lost 10 bases; unmatched junction nucleotides: 8. The CDR3 sequence: CASSIALGLAGGREQFF. CDR3 coding DNA: TGTGCCAGTAGTATAGCCCTTGGACTAGCGGGGGGGAGGGAGCAGTTCTTC.

This clone was counted a single time. The chain joins TRBV7-6 to TRBJ2-7, with TRBD1 matching 10 bases. Germline-derived CDR1 and CDR2 are SGHVS and FNYEAQ. The V segment lost 5 bases and the J segment 0 bases; nucleotides outside the gene matches: 4. The CDR3 length is 15 residues. In DNA form, the CDR3 reads TGTGCCAGCAGCCCTAGGACAGGGGGCTCCTACGAGCAGTACTTC. Translation: CASSPRTGGSYEQYF.

This clone was counted between two and nine times. The V call is TRBV29-1, the J call TRBJ1-1, with a possible D match to TRBD1 (6 bases). The V gene's germline CDR1 is SQVTM and CDR2 ANQGSEA. Trimming stripped 6 bases from V and 8 bases from J, with 13 bases between. The CDR3 is made up of 11 amino acids. CDR3 amino acids: CSVEPGTEAFF. In DNA form, the CDR3 reads TGCAGCGTCGAACCCGGGACAGAAGCTTTCTTT. Full variable domain (missing parts from reference TRBV29-1 and TRBJ1-1): SAVISQKPSRDICQRGTSLTIQCQVDSQVTMMFWYRQQPGQSLTLIATANQGSEATYESGFVIDKFPISRPNLTFSTLTVSNMSPEDSSIYLCSVEPGTEAFFGQGTRLTVV.

This chain connects TRBV27 to TRBJ1-5; TRBD1 agrees at 7 bases. CDR3 length equals 15 residues. Germline lookup yields CDR1 MNHEY and CDR2 SMNVEV (reference sequence). Losses at the gene ends were 5 bases for V and 6 bases for J; bases not matched to a gene: 10. The CDR3 region is CASSPLTGFSQPQHF. The CDR3 nucleotides are TGTGCCAGCAGTCCTTTGACAGGGTTTAGTCAGCCCCAGCATTTT.

This clone showed up just once. The genes are TRBV6-4 and TRBJ2-3; a possible D gene is TRBD2 (6 bases). Per germline, CDR1 MRHNA and CDR2 SNTAGT. V was clipped by 4 bases and J by 5 bases, with 10 bases between them. The CDR3 length is 13 residues. In DNA form, the CDR3 reads TGTGCCAGCAGTGTCATGGGGGGAGATACGCAGTATTTT. Amino acids: CASSVMGGDTQYF.

The count of this clone is one. This chain uses TRBV29-1 with TRBJ1-2; D remains ambiguous. This CDR3 has 10 amino acids. The V gene's germline CDR1 is SQVTM and CDR2 ANQGSEA. V gave up 7 bases and J gave up 4 bases, with 7 bases separating them. The CDR3 loop reads CSASGYGYTF. The CDR3 DNA is TGCAGCGCCTCGGGCTATGGCTACACCTTC.

The rearrangement uses TRBV5-4 and TRBJ2-5; D possibly corresponds to TRBD1 (5 bases). Deletions cut 4 bases from V and 2 bases from J, with 9 bases between. Germline V CDR1 and CDR2: SGHNT, YYREEE (reference sequence). The CDR3 extends over 13 amino acids. The CDR3 loop reads CASSKTGQETQYF. CDR3 nucleotides: TGTGCCAGCAGCAAAACAGGTCAAGAGACCCAGTACTTC.

This chain uses TRBV19 with TRBJ2-1; 8 nucleotides line up with TRBD2. Germline lookup yields CDR1 LNHDA and CDR2 SQIVND (reference sequence). V lost 5 bases to trimming and J lost 8 bases; unmatched junction nucleotides: 11. The CDR3 covers 15 residues. The CDR3 region has the DNA TGTGCCAGTAGTGAACGGGGGGGCCGTCGTGATGAGCAGTTCTTC. Protein product: CASSERGGRRDEQFF.

This CDR3 reads CASSPPQSPLCYEQYF. The CDR3 DNA reads TGTGCCAGCAGCCCCCCTCAGTCTCCCCTCTGCTACGAGCAGTACTTC. V usage is TRBV11-3 and J usage is TRBJ2-7; D unresolved. The CDR3 contains 16 residues. V dropped 5 bases and J dropped 3 bases, with 20 bases sitting between them. Looked up from germline, CDR1 is SGHNT and CDR2 is YENEEA.

The rearrangement uses TRBV13 and TRBJ2-5, with D possibly being TRBD2 (6 bases). From germline, CDR1 is PRHDT and CDR2 FYEKMQ (reference sequence). The CDR3 extends over 14 amino acids. Trimming left V 5 bases short and J 4 bases short, with 14 bases between. This CDR3 reads CASSPRGRSETQYF. The DNA for the CDR3 is TGTGCCAGCAGCCCCCGAGGGAGGTCAGAGACCCAGTACTTC.